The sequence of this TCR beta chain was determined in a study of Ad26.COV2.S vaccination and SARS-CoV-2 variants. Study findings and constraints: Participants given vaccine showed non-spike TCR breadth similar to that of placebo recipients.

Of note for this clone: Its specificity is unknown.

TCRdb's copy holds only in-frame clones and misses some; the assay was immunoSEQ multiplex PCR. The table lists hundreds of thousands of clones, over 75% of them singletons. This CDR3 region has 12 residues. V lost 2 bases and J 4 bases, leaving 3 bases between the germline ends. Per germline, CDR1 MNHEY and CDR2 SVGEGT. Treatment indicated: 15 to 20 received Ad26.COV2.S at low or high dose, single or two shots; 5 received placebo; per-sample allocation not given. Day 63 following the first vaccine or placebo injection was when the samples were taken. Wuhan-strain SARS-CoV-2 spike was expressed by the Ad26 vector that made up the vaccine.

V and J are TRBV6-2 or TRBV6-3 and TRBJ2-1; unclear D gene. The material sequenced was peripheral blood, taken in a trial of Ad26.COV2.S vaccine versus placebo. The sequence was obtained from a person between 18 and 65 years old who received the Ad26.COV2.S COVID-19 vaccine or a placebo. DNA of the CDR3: TGTGCCAGCAGTTACACTTACAATGAGCAGTTCTTC. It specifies CASSYTYNEQFF.